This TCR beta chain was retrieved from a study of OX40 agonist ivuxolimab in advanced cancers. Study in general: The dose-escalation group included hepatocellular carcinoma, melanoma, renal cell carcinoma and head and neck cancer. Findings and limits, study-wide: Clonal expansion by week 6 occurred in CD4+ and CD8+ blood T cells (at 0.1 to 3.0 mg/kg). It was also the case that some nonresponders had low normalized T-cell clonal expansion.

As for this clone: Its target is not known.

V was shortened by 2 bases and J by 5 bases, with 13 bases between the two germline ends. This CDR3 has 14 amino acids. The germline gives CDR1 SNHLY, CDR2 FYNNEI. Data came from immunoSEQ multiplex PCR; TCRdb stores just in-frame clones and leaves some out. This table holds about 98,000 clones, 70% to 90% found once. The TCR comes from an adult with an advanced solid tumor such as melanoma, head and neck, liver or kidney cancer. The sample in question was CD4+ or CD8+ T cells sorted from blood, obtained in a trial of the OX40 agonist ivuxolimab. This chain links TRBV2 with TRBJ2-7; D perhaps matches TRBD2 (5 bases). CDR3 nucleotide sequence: TGTGCCAGCAGTGAACTGTCGGGATCCAACGAGCAGTACTTC. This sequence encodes CASSELSGSNEQYF.